Shown below are 9 T cell receptor beta chains from a single sample sequenced in a study of blood T cell repertoires in COVID-19. Clones were read by immunoSEQ multiplex PCR, and TCRdb kept only the in-frame ones, dropping some. The sample carries tens of thousands of clones, 82% recorded once. Material for sequencing was peripheral blood. These receptors were taken from a human donor with acute or convalescent COVID-19. The donor label of this sample is uncertain.

The chain is built from TRBV9 and TRBJ1-3, with D maybe TRBD1 (5 bases). This CDR3 has 14 residues. V lost 2 bases and J 0 bases, leaving 6 bases between the germline ends. CDR1 and CDR2 from the germline V gene are SGDLS and YYNGEE. This chain's CDR3 is CASSVDSSGNTIYF. The CDR3 DNA reads as TGTGCCAGCAGCGTCGACAGCTCTGGAAACACCATATATTTT.

The rearrangement links TRBV2 to TRBJ1-6; D is ambiguous. Germline V CDR1 and CDR2: SNHLY, FYNNEI. CDR3 length: 16 amino acids. Trimming removed 0 bases at V and 6 bases at J, with 12 bases between. CDR3 nucleotide sequence: TGTGCCAGCAGTGAAGCTAGCGGACGTGGTAATTCACCCCTCCACTTT. It encodes CASSEASGRGNSPLHF.

The chain uses TRBV28 and TRBJ1-5, with 7 bases aligning to TRBD1. Trimming took 6 bases from V and 0 from J; bases not matched to a gene: 5. Germline-derived CDR1 and CDR2 are MDHEN and SYDVKM. CDR3 length: 15 residues. CDR3 residues: CASRQGLASNQPQHF. CDR3 in DNA: TGTGCCAGCAGACAGGGGCTCGCTAGCAATCAGCCCCAGCATTTT.

V and J are TRBV5-1 and TRBJ1-2, with D hard to call. Germline CDR1 is SGHRS and CDR2 is YFSETQ. The CDR3 consists of 17 residues. V dropped 5 bases and J dropped 2 bases, with 22 bases sitting between them. The CDR3 loop reads CASRVLPQVGENYGYTF. CDR3 coding DNA: TGCGCCAGCAGAGTACTGCCCCAAGTAGGAGAAAACTATGGCTACACCTTC.

The chain links TRBV25-1 to TRBJ2-6, with TRBD1 matching 9 bases. J lost 2 bases, V lost 8 bases, and 7 bases had no gene match. The CDR3 is 16 residues long. CDR1 and CDR2 from the germline V gene are MGHDK and SYGVNS. For the CDR3, the DNA is TGTGCCAGCCGTCCCGGGACAGGGACTGGGGCCAACGTCCTGACTTTC. Translated, it gives CASRPGTGTGANVLTF. The whole variable domain, filled in from reference TRBV25-1 and TRBJ2-6, reads EADIYQTPRYLVIGTGKKITLECSQTMGHDKMYWYQQDPGMELHLIHYSYGVNSTEKGDLSSESTVSRIRTEHFPLTLESARPSHTSQYLCASRPGTGTGANVLTFGAGSRLTVL.

The V and J genes are TRBV18 and TRBJ1-4, with 7 bases fitting TRBD1. Germline lookup yields CDR1 KGHSH and CDR2 LQKENI. The CDR3 totals 16 residues. V was pared by 2 bases and J by 3 bases, with 6 bases of the junction left unmatched. The CDR3 loop is CASSPFTGVSNEKLFF. The CDR3 DNA sequence: TGTGCCAGCTCACCATTCACAGGGGTTTCTAATGAAAAACTGTTTTTT.

This clone was detected only a few times. The chain links TRBV3-1 (or the pseudogene TRBV3-2) to TRBJ2-7; 8 positions agree with TRBD2. The CDR3 runs 14 residues. V lost 6 bases to trimming and J lost 9 bases; unmatched junction nucleotides: 13. CDR1 is LGHDT and CDR2 is YNNKEL in the germline V gene (reference sequence). CDR3 residues: CASSPGTTRGGQYF. CDR3 bases: TGTGCCAGCAGTCCCGGGACCACCCGGGGGGGGCAGTACTTC.

V is TRBV28 and J is TRBJ2-7, with 9 bases fitting TRBD2. The CDR3 has 14 residues. Trimming removed 8 bases from V and 3 bases from J; junction bases left unmatched: 8. Germline V gene lookup returns CDR1 MDHEN and CDR2 SYDVKM. The CDR3 nucleotides read TGTGCCAGCCAAACGGCTAGCGGGATCTACGAGCAGTACTTC. Translation: CASQTASGIYEQYF.

This chain uses TRBV11-3 with TRBJ2-7; 9 bases fit TRBD2. J gave up 5 bases and V 5 bases, and 16 bases lay outside the gene matches. CDR3 length: 17 residues. The germline V gene encodes CDR1 SGHNT and CDR2 YENEEA. This chain's CDR3 is CASSPRASGNPGHEQYF. The CDR3 nucleotides are TGTGCCAGCAGCCCGCGGGCTAGCGGGAACCCGGGCCACGAGCAGTACTTC.